The clone carrying this TCR beta chain was seen ten or more times. The sample belongs to a study of T cell repertoires in cytomegalovirus infection. The V gene lost 6 bases and the J gene lost 1 base, with 13 bases spanning the gap. Germline V gene sequence: CDR1 LNHDA, CDR2 SQIVND (reference sequence). This CDR3 contains 15 residues. TCRdb reprocessed the reads with MiXCR, giving one entry per CDR3 protein. The sample includes about 460,000 distinct CDR3 sequences, about 11% seen only once; the top ten take roughly 10%. The sample comprised PBMCs. V and J are TRBV19 and TRBJ1-5; no firm D call. The TCR originated in a human donor in good health (CMV status not recorded). Some clones in this sample may be carry-over from other donors' samples. DNA for the CDR3: TGTGCCAGTAGGCTAAACCTCCCCAGCAATCAGCCCCAGCATTTT. Translation: CASRLNLPSNQPQHF. Full variable domain (outside the CDR3, taken from reference TRBV19 and TRBJ1-5): DGGITQSPKYLFRKEGQNVTLSCEQNLNHDAMYWYRQDPGQGLRLIYYSQIVNDFQKGDIAEGYSVSREKKESFPLTVTSAQKNPTAFYLCASRLNLPSNQPQHFGDGTRLSIL.